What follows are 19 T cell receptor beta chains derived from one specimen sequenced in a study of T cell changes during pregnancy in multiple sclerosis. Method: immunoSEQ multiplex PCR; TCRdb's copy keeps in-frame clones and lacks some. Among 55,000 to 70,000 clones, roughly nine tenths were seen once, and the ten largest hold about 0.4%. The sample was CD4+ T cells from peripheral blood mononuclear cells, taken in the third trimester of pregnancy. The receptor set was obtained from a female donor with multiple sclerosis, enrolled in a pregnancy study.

Here the CDR3 reads CASSIAERGYNEQFF. The DNA of the CDR3 is TGTGCCAGTAGTATAGCAGAGCGCGGCTACAATGAGCAGTTCTTC. The rearrangement links TRBV19 to TRBJ2-1; D ambiguous. The V and J ends lost 1 base and 3 bases respectively, with 10 bases between them. The CDR3 sequence is 15 residues long. The V gene's germline CDR1 is LNHDA and CDR2 SQIVND (reference sequence).

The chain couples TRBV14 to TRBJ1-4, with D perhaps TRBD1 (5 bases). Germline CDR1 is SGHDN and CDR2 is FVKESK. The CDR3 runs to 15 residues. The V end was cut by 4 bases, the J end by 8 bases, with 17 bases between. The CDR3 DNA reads TGTGCCAGCAGCCCAAGGTCGGGGGAGCAGGAAAAACTGTTTTTT. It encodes CASSPRSGEQEKLFF.

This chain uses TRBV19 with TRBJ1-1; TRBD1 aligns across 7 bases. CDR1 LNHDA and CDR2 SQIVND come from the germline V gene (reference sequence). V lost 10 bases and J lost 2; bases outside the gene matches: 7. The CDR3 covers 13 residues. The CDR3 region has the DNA TGTGCCACTTCAACAGGGGCCAACACTGAAGCTTTCTTT. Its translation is CATSTGANTEAFF.

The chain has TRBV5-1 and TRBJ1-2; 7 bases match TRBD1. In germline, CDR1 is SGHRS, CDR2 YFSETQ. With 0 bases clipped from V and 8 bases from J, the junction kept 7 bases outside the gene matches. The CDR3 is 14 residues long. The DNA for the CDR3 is TGCGCCAGCAGCTTGGTTTGGCAGGGGGGCGGCTACACCTTC. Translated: CASSLVWQGGGYTF.

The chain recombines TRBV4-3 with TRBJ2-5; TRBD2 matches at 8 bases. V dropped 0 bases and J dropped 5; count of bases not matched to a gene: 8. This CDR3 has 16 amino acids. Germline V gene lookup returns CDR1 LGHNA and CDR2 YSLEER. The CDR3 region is CASSQDLRGELETQYF. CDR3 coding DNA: TGCGCCAGCAGCCAAGATTTGCGGGGGGAACTGGAGACCCAGTACTTC.

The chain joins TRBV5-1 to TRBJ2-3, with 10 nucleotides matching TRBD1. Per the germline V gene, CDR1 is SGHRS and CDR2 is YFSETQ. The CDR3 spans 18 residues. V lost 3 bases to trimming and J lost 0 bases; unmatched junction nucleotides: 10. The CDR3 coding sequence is TGCGCCAGCAGCTACGGCACGGGACAGGGGTTTAGCACAGATACGCAGTATTTT. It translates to CASSYGTGQGFSTDTQYF.

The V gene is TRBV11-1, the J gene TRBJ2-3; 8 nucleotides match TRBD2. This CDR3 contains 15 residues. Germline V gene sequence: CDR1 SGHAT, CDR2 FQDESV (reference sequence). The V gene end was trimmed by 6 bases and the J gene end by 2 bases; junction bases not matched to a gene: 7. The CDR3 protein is CASRPSGGNTDTQYF. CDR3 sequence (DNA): TGTGCCAGCAGACCCAGCGGGGGTAACACAGATACGCAGTATTTT.

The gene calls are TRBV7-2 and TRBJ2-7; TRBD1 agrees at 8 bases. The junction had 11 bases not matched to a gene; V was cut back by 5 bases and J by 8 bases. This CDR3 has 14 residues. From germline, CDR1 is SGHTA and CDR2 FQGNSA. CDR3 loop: CASSLGQAMRQQYF. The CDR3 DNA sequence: TGTGCCAGCAGCCTGGGACAGGCGATGAGGCAGCAGTACTTC.

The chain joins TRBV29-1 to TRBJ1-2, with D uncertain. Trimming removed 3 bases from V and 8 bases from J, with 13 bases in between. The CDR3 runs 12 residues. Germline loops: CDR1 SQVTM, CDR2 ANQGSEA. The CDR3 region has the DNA TGCAGCGTTGACGCGGCCATAGGCGGCTACACCTTC. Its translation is CSVDAAIGGYTF. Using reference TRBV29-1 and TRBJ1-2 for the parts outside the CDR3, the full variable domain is SAVISQKPSRDICQRGTSLTIQCQVDSQVTMMFWYRQQPGQSLTLIATANQGSEATYESGFVIDKFPISRPNLTFSTLTVSNMSPEDSSIYLCSVDAAIGGYTFGSGTRLTVV.

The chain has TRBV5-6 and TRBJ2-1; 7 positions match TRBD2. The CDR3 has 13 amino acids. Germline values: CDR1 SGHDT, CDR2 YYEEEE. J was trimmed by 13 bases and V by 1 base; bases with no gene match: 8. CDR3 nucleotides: TGTGCCAGCAGCTTGATACTAGCGCAGAGTCAGTTCTTC. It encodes CASSLILAQSQFF.

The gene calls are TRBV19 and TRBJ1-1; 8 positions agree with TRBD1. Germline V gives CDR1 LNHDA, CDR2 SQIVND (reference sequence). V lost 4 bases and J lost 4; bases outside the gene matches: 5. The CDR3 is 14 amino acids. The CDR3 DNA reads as TGTGCCAGTAGTACCCAGGGGGCCGGCACTGAAGCTTTCTTT. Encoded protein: CASSTQGAGTEAFF.

Here the CDR3 reads CASSWDRLNTEAFF. DNA of the CDR3: TGTGCCAGCAGCTGGGACAGGCTGAACACTGAAGCTTTCTTT. This chain joins TRBV6-1 and TRBJ1-1; TRBD1 aligns across 8 bases. The V segment lost 6 bases and the J segment 0 bases; nucleotides outside the gene matches: 3. The CDR3 sequence is 14 residues long. Germline CDR1 reads MNHNS; CDR2 reads SASEGT.

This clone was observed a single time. The CDR3 DNA is TGCGCCAGCAGCTTGACAGGGAAGGACTATGGCTACACCTTC. It encodes CASSLTGKDYGYTF. The chain combines TRBV5-1 with TRBJ1-2, with D possibly TRBD1 on 6 matching bases. V dropped 1 base and J dropped 3 bases, with 10 bases sitting between them. CDR1 and CDR2 from the germline V gene are SGHRS and YFSETQ. There are 14 residues in the CDR3.

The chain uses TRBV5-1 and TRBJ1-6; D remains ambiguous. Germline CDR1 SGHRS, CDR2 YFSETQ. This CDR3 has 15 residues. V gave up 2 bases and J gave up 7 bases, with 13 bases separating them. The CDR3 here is CASSLSSGQNSPLHF. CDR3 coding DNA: TGCGCCAGCAGCTTATCGAGCGGGCAAAATTCACCCCTCCACTTT.

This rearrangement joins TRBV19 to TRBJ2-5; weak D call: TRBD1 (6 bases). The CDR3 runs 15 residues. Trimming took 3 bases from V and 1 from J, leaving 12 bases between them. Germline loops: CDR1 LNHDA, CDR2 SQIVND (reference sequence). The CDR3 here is CASSIPNRVQETQYF. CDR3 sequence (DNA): TGTGCCAGTAGTATCCCAAACAGGGTCCAAGAGACCCAGTACTTC. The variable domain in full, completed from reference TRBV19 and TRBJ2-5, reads DGGITQSPKYLFRKEGQNVTLSCEQNLNHDAMYWYRQDPGQGLRLIYYSQIVNDFQKGDIAEGYSVSREKKESFPLTVTSAQKNPTAFYLCASSIPNRVQETQYFGPGTRLLVL.

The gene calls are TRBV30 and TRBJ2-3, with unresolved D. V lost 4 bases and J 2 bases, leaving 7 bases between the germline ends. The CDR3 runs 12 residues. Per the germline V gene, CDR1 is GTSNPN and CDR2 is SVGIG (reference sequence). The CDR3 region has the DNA TGTGCCTGGACCAGAAACACAGATACGCAGTATTTT. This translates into CAWTRNTDTQYF.

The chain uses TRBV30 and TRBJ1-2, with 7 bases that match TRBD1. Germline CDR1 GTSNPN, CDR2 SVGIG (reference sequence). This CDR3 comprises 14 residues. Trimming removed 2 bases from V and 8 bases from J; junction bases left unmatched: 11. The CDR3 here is CAWSKATGAGGYTF. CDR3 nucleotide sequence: TGTGCCTGGAGTAAGGCAACAGGGGCGGGCGGCTACACCTTC.

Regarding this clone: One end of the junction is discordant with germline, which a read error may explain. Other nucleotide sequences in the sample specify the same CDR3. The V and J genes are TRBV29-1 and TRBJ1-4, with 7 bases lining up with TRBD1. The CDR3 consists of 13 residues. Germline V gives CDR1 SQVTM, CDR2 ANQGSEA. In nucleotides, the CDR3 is TGCAGCGTTTTCGGGACAGCGCTTGAAAAACTATTTTTT. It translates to CSVFGTALEKLFF. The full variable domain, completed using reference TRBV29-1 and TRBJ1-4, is SAVISQKPSRDICQRGTSLTIQCQVDSQVTMMFWYRQQPGQSLTLIATANQGSEATYESGFVIDKFPISRPNLTFSTLTVSNMSPEDSSIYLCSVFGTALEKLFFGSGTQLSVL.

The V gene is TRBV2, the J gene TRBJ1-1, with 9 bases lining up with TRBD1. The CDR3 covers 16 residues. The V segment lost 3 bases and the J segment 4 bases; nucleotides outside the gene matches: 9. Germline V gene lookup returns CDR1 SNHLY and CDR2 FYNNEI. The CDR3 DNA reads TGTGCCAGCAGTGATTTGGGGCTGGGACAGGGCACTGAAGCTTTCTTT. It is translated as CASSDLGLGQGTEAFF.